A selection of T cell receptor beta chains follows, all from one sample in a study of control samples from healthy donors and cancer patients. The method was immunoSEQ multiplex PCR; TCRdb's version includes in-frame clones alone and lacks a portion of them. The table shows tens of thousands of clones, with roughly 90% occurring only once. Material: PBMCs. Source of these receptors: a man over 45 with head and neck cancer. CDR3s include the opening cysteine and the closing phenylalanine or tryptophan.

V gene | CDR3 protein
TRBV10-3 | CAIKREGSYEQYF
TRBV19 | CASSIPRQGNYGYTF
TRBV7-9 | CASSSGTDFNYGYTF
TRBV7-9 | CASSLTSGRATDTQYF
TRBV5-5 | CASSSYWEGNTGELFF
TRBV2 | CASRSFGRYEQYF
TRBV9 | CASSSHPGGAGTGELFF
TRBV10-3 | CAISDLLGATDTQYF
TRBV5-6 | CASSLRGADYGYTF
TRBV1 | CTSSRQGGRRETQYF
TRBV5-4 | CASSLTGGSGKLFF
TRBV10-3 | CAISGTGGNNEQFF
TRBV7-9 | CASSPRGLAGYNEQFF
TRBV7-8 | CASSLEGQTLIKSYEQYF
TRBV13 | CASSSDGAQYF
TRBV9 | CASSAPYRVTRSNEQFF
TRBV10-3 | CATHRDRGTDTQYF
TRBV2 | CASRGTGLSTDTQYF
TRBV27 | CASSFGGVYTQYF
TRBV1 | CTSSHGLAYNEQFF
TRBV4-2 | CASSQDWRDNSPLHF
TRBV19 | CASSILTGTDGYTF